Following are 27 T cell receptor beta chains from one sample sequenced in a study of T cells in Graves' hyperthyroidism and ophthalmopathy. RNA transcripts yielded amplified TCR beta CDR3 regions. HTBI primers were employed in a first-round RT-PCR of the TCR CDR3. One entry per CDR3 protein results from TCRdb running MiXCR on the multiplex PCR reads. The table shows 550,000 to 650,000 distinct CDR3 sequences, with 13% to 15% occurring only once. Sequencing input: blood. The origin of the receptors is a woman in her forties with Graves' hyperthyroidism.

The CDR3 loop is CASSITSWQETQYF. In DNA form, the CDR3 reads TGTGCCAGTAGTATAACTAGCTGGCAAGAGACCCAGTACTTC. The chain is built from TRBV19 and TRBJ2-5, with D tentatively TRBD2 (6 bases). This CDR3 has 14 amino acids. CDR1 is LNHDA and CDR2 is SQIVND in the germline V gene (reference sequence). V was clipped by 2 bases and J by 2 bases, with 9 bases between them.

The gene calls are TRBV19 and TRBJ2-1, with D unclear. Germline loops: CDR1 LNHDA, CDR2 SQIVND (reference sequence). The germline V and J ends were trimmed by 0 bases and 8 bases, with 11 bases remaining between them. CDR3 length equals 14 residues. CDR3 loop: CASSIDLLGHEQFF. In DNA, the CDR3 is TGTGCCAGTAGTATAGATCTATTGGGTCATGAGCAGTTCTTC.

Ten or more counts support this clonotype. The chain combines TRBV28 with TRBJ2-3; weak D call: TRBD2 (7 bases). Germline-derived CDR1 and CDR2 are MDHEN and SYDVKM. With 7 bases removed from V and 6 bases from J, the gap between germline ends came to 14 bases. The CDR3 has 13 amino acids. The DNA of the CDR3 is TGTGCCAGCAATAACGGGGGGCATGATACGCAGTATTTT. It translates to CASNNGGHDTQYF.

The V and J genes are TRBV20-1 and TRBJ2-7; 9 bases line up with TRBD2. This CDR3 is 15 amino acids long. Germline V lookup: CDR1 DFQATT, CDR2 SNEGSKA (reference sequence). V lost 0 bases to trimming and J lost 3 bases; unmatched junction nucleotides: 6. DNA of the CDR3: TGCAGTGCTAGAGATCCAGCTAGCGGGAACTACGAGCAGTACTTC. Translating gives CSARDPASGNYEQYF.

This clonotype was observed at least ten times. The chain has TRBV10-3 and TRBJ1-1; tentatively, D is TRBD1 (5 bases). The CDR3 is 12 amino acids. Germline CDR1 and CDR2: ENHRY and SYGVKD. V was pared by 10 bases and J by 1 base, with 10 bases between. The CDR3 nucleotides read TGTGCCACCAGGGCCCAGAACACTGAAGCTTTCTTT. This translates into CATRAQNTEAFF.

This clonotype was seen only a few times. The chain joins TRBV28 to TRBJ1-4; D might be TRBD1 (5 bases). The V end was cut by 5 bases, the J end by 7 bases, with 11 bases between. The CDR3 length is 13 residues. The germline V gene has CDR1 MDHEN and CDR2 SYDVKM. The CDR3 DNA is TGTGCCAGCAGTGATCAGGGAACTGAAAAACTGTTTTTT. Translating gives CASSDQGTEKLFF.

This clonotype was recorded a few times. Just one base apart from a much larger clone, this may be a read error. The V gene is TRBV7-2, the J gene TRBJ1-1; D may be TRBD1 (6 bases). V shed 4 bases and J shed 4 bases, with 16 bases lying between them. Germline V gives CDR1 SGHTA, CDR2 FQGNSA. This CDR3 is 15 amino acids long. The CDR3 coding sequence is TGTGCCAGCAGCTCAGACAGGAACGGGAGCACTGAAGCTTTCTTT. As protein: CASSSDRNGSTEAFF.

In this sample, this clonotype turned up a few times. The V and J genes are TRBV28 and TRBJ2-2; 10 bases match TRBD2. Unmatched junction bases numbered 11, after V lost 3 bases and J lost 1 base. The CDR3 length is 19 residues. Germline values: CDR1 MDHEN, CDR2 SYDVKM. The CDR3 DNA is TGTGCCAGCAGTTTCTTTGAGACTAGCGGGCCATGGAACACCGGGGAGCTGTTTTTT. Residues: CASSFFETSGPWNTGELFF. The full variable domain, rest sourced from reference TRBV28 and TRBJ2-2, is DVKVTQSSRYLVKRTGEKVFLECVQDMDHENMFWYRQDPGLGLRLIYFSYDVKMKEKGDIPEGYSVSREKKERFSLILESASTNQTSMYLCASSFFETSGPWNTGELFFGEGSRLTVL.

This clonotype was counted ten times or more. The rearrangement joins TRBV18 to TRBJ1-4; D is unclear. CDR1 is KGHSH, CDR2 LQKENI, per germline. V was shortened by 0 bases and J by 0 bases, with 8 bases between the two germline ends. CDR3 size: 16 residues. The CDR3 region is CASSPPPETTNEKLFF. The CDR3 DNA reads as TGTGCCAGCTCACCACCCCCAGAAACAACTAATGAAAAACTGTTTTTT.

The chain links TRBV19 to TRBJ2-6, with a possible D match to TRBD2 (6 bases). The CDR3 contains 19 residues. Trimming took off 5 bases at V and 0 bases at J, with 20 bases between the two ends. Germline assignment: CDR1 LNHDA and CDR2 SQIVND (reference sequence). The CDR3 spells CASSPGRGLGNSGANVLTF. CDR3 nucleotide sequence: TGTGCCAGTAGTCCAGGGCGGGGACTGGGCAACTCTGGGGCCAACGTCCTGACTTTC.

This clonotype was observed many times. The CDR3 sequence: CASSYHRGQNHSYEQYF. The CDR3 DNA reads as TGTGCCAGCAGTTACCACAGGGGGCAGAACCACTCCTACGAGCAGTACTTC. V is TRBV6-6 and J is TRBJ2-7, with 9 bases aligning to TRBD1. Unmatched junction bases numbered 8, after V lost 2 bases and J lost 0 bases. Looked up from germline, CDR1 is MNHNY and CDR2 is SVGAGI (reference sequence). The CDR3 extends over 17 amino acids.

The chain is built from TRBV25-1 and TRBJ1-2; weak D call: TRBD1 (6 bases). This CDR3 spans 15 amino acids. Trimming stripped 1 base from V and 8 bases from J, with 17 bases between. CDR1 MGHDK and CDR2 SYGVNS come from the germline V gene. CDR3 DNA sequence: TGTGCCAGCAGTGAATCGCTAGGGGGTTCGGAGGGCTACACCTTC. It is translated as CASSESLGGSEGYTF.

This clonotype was observed a handful of times. A read error is possible here, since a much larger clone lies one base away. No conserved phenylalanine or tryptophan is present at the end of the CDR3, so a read error is the likely explanation. This chain links TRBV7-2 with TRBJ1-6; D uncertain. CDR1 SGHTA and CDR2 FQGNSA come from the germline V gene. Trimming took off 5 bases at V and 10 bases at J, with 12 bases between the two ends. The CDR3 runs to 13 residues. CDR3 sequence reads: CASSPQALSPLHL. DNA of the CDR3: TGTGCCAGCAGCCCGCAGGCCCTCTCACCCCTCCACCTT.

This clonotype was detected only a few times. Since the CDR3 does not end with the conserved phenylalanine or tryptophan, this likely comes from a read error. The rearrangement uses TRBV2 and TRBJ1-5; D unresolved. Between the trimmed V and J ends, which lost 2 bases and 2 bases, there was a span of 7 bases. The CDR3 length is 14 residues. The germline gives CDR1 SNHLY, CDR2 FYNNEI. As DNA, the CDR3 is TGTGCCAGCAGTGAATTCGTCGGCAATCAGCCCCAGCATTCT. It codes for CASSEFVGNQPQHS.

This clonotype was seen repeatedly, ten times or more. The chain joins TRBV3-1 to TRBJ2-5; D gene uncertain. This CDR3 spans 14 amino acids. V was pared by 1 base and J by 4 bases, with 10 bases between. Germline V gene data show CDR1 as LGHDT and CDR2 as YNNKEL (reference sequence). The CDR3, as DNA: TGTGCCAGCAGCCAAGGTCGATTGACAGAGACCCAGTACTTC. Its translation is CASSQGRLTETQYF.

This clonotype has just a few counts. The genes are TRBV4-1 and TRBJ2-7; TRBD1 might be the D (6 bases). This CDR3 is built from 15 residues. Trimming shortened V by 1 base and J by 5 bases, and 15 bases separated the two germline ends. Per the germline V gene, CDR1 is MGHRA and CDR2 is YSYEKL. The CDR3 reads CASSQGDRRYDEQYF. CDR3 nucleotides: TGCGCCAGCAGCCAAGGCGACAGGAGATACGACGAGCAGTACTTC.

The sample holds many counts of this clonotype. The J gene is TRBJ2-2, the V gene TRBV28; possibly TRBD2 for D (6 bases). Per the germline V gene, CDR1 is MDHEN and CDR2 is SYDVKM. V lost 2 bases to trimming and J lost 4 bases, with 8 bases between them. The CDR3 has 14 residues. The CDR3 loop reads CASSLPSVTGELFF. As DNA, the CDR3 is TGTGCCAGCAGTTTACCTAGCGTCACCGGGGAGCTGTTTTTT.

There are many counts of this clonotype. The DNA of the CDR3 is TGCGCCAGCAGCCCCCAGGACACCGGGGAGCTGTTTTTT. Translated: CASSPQDTGELFF. This rearrangement joins TRBV5-1 to TRBJ2-2; no reliable D call. Trimming left V 4 bases short and J 3 bases short, with 7 bases between. CDR3 length: 13 amino acids. CDR1 and CDR2 (germline): SGHRS, YFSETQ.

This clonotype was counted a few times. The rearrangement uses TRBV7-9 and TRBJ2-6, with 9 bases that match TRBD1. CDR1 and CDR2 from the germline V gene are SEHNR and FQNEAQ (reference sequence). The CDR3 contains 19 residues. Losses at the gene ends were 0 bases for V and 0 bases for J; bases not matched to a gene: 6. The CDR3 loop is CASSLARGTGSSGANVLTF. DNA for the CDR3: TGTGCCAGCAGCTTAGCGCGTGGGACAGGGTCCTCTGGGGCCAACGTCCTGACTTTC.

V and J are TRBV12-3 or TRBV12-4 and TRBJ2-1; tentative D call: TRBD1 (7 bases). The CDR3 is 18 amino acids. V was cut by 5 bases and J by 0 bases, with 20 bases left in between. Written as DNA, the CDR3 is TGTGCCAGCAGTACCGGGACAGTCTTTAGCGGCTCCTACAATGAGCAGTTCTTC. Translating it yields CASSTGTVFSGSYNEQFF.

About this clonotype: A much bigger clone sits one base away, suggesting this may be a read error. The rearrangement joins TRBV28 to TRBJ2-2; possible D gene TRBD2, 6 bases. The CDR3 contains 14 residues. Germline loops: CDR1 MDHEN, CDR2 SYDVKM. In DNA form, the CDR3 reads TGTGCCAGCAGACTAGGGTTGAACACCGGGGGGCTGTTTTTT. The encoded protein is CASRLGLNTGGLFF.

V usage is TRBV28 and J usage is TRBJ2-1; D may be TRBD1 or TRBD2 (5 bases each). This CDR3 has 16 amino acids. The V end was cut by 6 bases, the J end by 4 bases, with 19 bases between. Germline V CDR1 and CDR2: MDHEN, SYDVKM. In nucleotides, the CDR3 is TGTGCCAGCAGGCTCATCTCCGGGACGGGTTACAATGAGCAGTTCTTC. This codes for CASRLISGTGYNEQFF.

This clonotype was counted many times. The rearrangement joins TRBV9 to TRBJ2-1; D may be TRBD2 (5 bases). The germline CDR1 and CDR2 sequences are SGDLS and YYNGEE. Trimming removed 0 bases at V and 0 bases at J, with 10 bases between. The CDR3 covers 16 residues. Written as DNA, the CDR3 is TGTGCCAGCAGCGTAGAGGTCAGCGGCTCCTACAATGAGCAGTTCTTC. Translated: CASSVEVSGSYNEQFF.

This rearrangement joins TRBV2 to TRBJ2-1; TRBD2 agrees at 9 bases. The CDR3 loop spans 15 amino acids. CDR1 and CDR2 (germline): SNHLY, FYNNEI. The ends lost 6 bases at V and 3 bases at J; junction bases unmatched: 6. The DNA of the CDR3 is TGTGCCAGCAGGGGAACTAGCGGGCACTACAATGAGCAGTTCTTC. Translated, it gives CASRGTSGHYNEQFF.

The sample holds many counts of this clonotype. The chain carries TRBV28 and TRBJ1-5; TRBD1 matches at 8 bases. J was trimmed by 0 bases and V by 0 bases; bases with no gene match: 16. Looked up from germline, CDR1 is MDHEN and CDR2 is SYDVKM. The CDR3 totals 21 residues. The CDR3 loop is CASSLCNPRRTGIYSNQPQHF. DNA for the CDR3: TGTGCCAGCAGTTTATGCAACCCTCGGAGGACAGGGATATATAGCAATCAGCCCCAGCATTTT.

The chain carries TRBV12-3 or TRBV12-4 and TRBJ1-5; D might be TRBD1 (5 bases). The CDR3 loop spans 15 amino acids. V was shortened by 5 bases and J by 3 bases, with 14 bases between the two germline ends. DNA for the CDR3: TGTGCCAGCAGTCCAGAGGGGAGCAACAATCAGCCCCAGCATTTT. Translating it yields CASSPEGSNNQPQHF.

This chain connects TRBV5-8 to TRBJ1-4; tentative D call: TRBD1 (5 bases). This CDR3 has 15 residues. Between the trimmed V and J ends, which lost 0 bases and 10 bases, there was a span of 16 bases. Per the germline V gene, CDR1 is SGHTS and CDR2 is YDEGEE. Here the CDR3 DNA reads TGTGCCAGCAGCTTGGACAGGTGGCAGAGCGGAAAACTGTTTTTT. It encodes CASSLDRWQSGKLFF.